Listed below are T cell receptor beta chains from one sample, sequenced in a study of blood T cell repertoires in COVID-19. Assay used: immunoSEQ multiplex PCR; TCRdb lists only in-frame clones, some missing. The sample holds fewer than 250,000 clones; roughly 80% are singletons and the top ten take over 9.5%. Sequencing was performed on peripheral blood. These TCRs come from a woman older than 75 with acute or convalescent COVID-19. Both conserved end residues are part of each CDR3. Fields, in order: J gene, D gene, V gene, clone size, CDR3 protein, CDR3 DNA. The D gene is left open where the match is weak. Size tells how often a clone was seen (once, few, many) or the class of an expanded clone, and some rows leave it out.

>TRBJ1-5|NA|TRBV24-1|NA
CATSAFRGQPQHF
TGTGCCACCAGTGCCTTCAGGGGTCAGCCCCAGCATTTT
>TRBJ2-7|NA|TRBV6-6|NA
CASSYSGTPEQYF
TGTGCCAGCAGTTACTCGGGGACACCCGAGCAGTACTTC
>TRBJ1-6|TRBD1|TRBV30|NA
CATQTGAIGLTLHF
TGTGCCACTCAGACAGGGGCTATTGGTTTGACCCTCCACTTT
>TRBJ1-6|NA|TRBV19|NA
CASTGGSYNSPLHF
TGTGCCAGTACCGGAGGCTCCTATAATTCACCCCTCCACTTT
>TRBJ1-1|NA|TRBV19|NA
CASSPGQYTEAFF
TGTGCCAGTTCCCCTGGACAGTACACTGAAGCTTTCTTT
>TRBJ1-1|NA|TRBV11-2|NA
CASSPTVNTEAFF
TGTGCCAGCAGCCCTACAGTGAACACTGAAGCTTTCTTT
>TRBJ1-5|NA|TRBV6-5|NA
CASSQGMGQPQHF
TGTGCCAGCTCCCAGGGGATGGGACAGCCCCAGCATTTT
>TRBJ1-2|NA|TRBV20-1|few
CSASSPVGYTF
TGCAGTGCTAGTAGCCCCGTAGGCTACACCTTC
>TRBJ2-1|TRBD2|TRBV6-1|NA
CASSETSGYYNEQFF
TGTGCCAGCAGTGAAACTAGCGGGTATTACAATGAGCAGTTCTTC
>TRBJ2-1|NA|TRBV6-2/TRBV6-3|NA
CASSYSIWRVDEQFF
TGTGCCAGCAGTTACTCGATCTGGAGGGTAGATGAGCAGTTCTTC
>TRBJ2-2|TRBD2|TRBV28|NA
CASSLRAGRGTGELFF
TGTGCCAGCAGTTTACGTGCGGGGAGGGGCACCGGGGAGCTGTTTTTT
>TRBJ1-5|TRBD1|TRBV18|NA
CASSGNAGGVGSNQPQHF
TGTGCCAGCTCAGGCAACGCAGGGGGAGTCGGTAGCAATCAGCCCCAGCATTTT
>TRBJ1-1|NA|TRBV9|NA
CASSVDLLNTEAFF
TGTGCCAGCAGCGTAGATCTGTTGAACACTGAAGCTTTCTTT
>TRBJ1-1|TRBD1|TRBV5-8|NA
CASRYGQGWDTEAFF
TGTGCCAGCAGATACGGACAGGGTTGGGATACTGAAGCTTTCTTT
>TRBJ1-1|NA|TRBV7-9|NA
CASSQTGYEAFF
TGTGCCAGCAGCCAAACAGGATACGAAGCTTTCTTT
>TRBJ2-7|NA|TRBV11-2|NA
CASSPRTSPGTYEQYF
TGTGCCAGCAGCCCCCGGACTTCTCCTGGCACCTACGAGCAGTACTTC
>TRBJ1-2|TRBD1|TRBV7-8|NA
CASSKDRGQGVETYGYTF
TGTGCCAGCAGCAAGGACAGGGGCCAGGGCGTGGAGACTTATGGCTACACCTTC
>TRBJ2-4|NA|TRBV7-3|NA
CASSSGAARIQYF
TGTGCCAGCAGCTCAGGGGCAGCCAGGATTCAGTACTTC
>TRBJ2-1|TRBD2|TRBV19|NA
CASTPRTSGSYEQFF
TGTGCCAGTACCCCGAGGACTAGCGGGAGCTATGAGCAGTTCTTC
>TRBJ1-2|NA|TRBV19|NA
CASSRGINYGYTF
TGTGCCAGTAGTAGGGGCATTAACTATGGCTACACCTTC
>TRBJ1-2|NA|TRBV12-5|few
CASLGGEGRDGYTF
TGTGCTAGCCTGGGCGGGGAAGGCCGAGATGGCTACACCTTC
>TRBJ1-1|TRBD1|TRBV5-6|NA
CASSTTGGTEAFF
TGTGCCAGCAGCACAACAGGGGGGACTGAAGCTTTCTTT
>TRBJ1-1|NA|TRBV18|NA
CASFLTGTNTEAFF
TGTGCCAGCTTCCTGACAGGCACGAACACTGAAGCTTTCTTT
>TRBJ1-4|TRBD1|TRBV11-2|NA
CASSEQGHEKLFF
TGTGCCAGCAGCGAACAGGGGCATGAAAAACTGTTTTTT
>TRBJ2-7|TRBD2|TRBV18|NA
CASSPTSGSMQREQYF
TGTGCCAGCTCACCGACTAGCGGGAGTATGCAACGCGAGCAGTACTTC
>TRBJ1-1|NA|TRBV6-6|NA
CASSYPSRVFDTEAFF
TGTGCCAGCAGTTACCCCAGCAGGGTATTCGACACTGAAGCTTTCTTT